This TCR beta chain was sequenced in a study of shared clonotypes between healthy human individuals. Method: immunoSEQ multiplex PCR; TCRdb's copy keeps in-frame clones and lacks some. This table has roughly 1.5 million clones, 95% to 99% appearing once. The sample comprised naive CD4+ T cells sorted from blood. Documented subset: CD45RA+ positively selected. This clonotype was sampled from a man aged 25 to 40 in good health.

The CDR3 DNA follows: TGTGCCAGCTCACTTCTCGACCAAGAAAACCTCAGAGGCACTGAAGCTTTCTTT. This sequence encodes CASSLLDQENLRGTEAFF. The chain employs TRBV18 and TRBJ1-1; no definite D call. Germline CDR1 reads KGHSH; CDR2 reads LQKENI. Trimming stripped 4 bases from V and 4 bases from J, with 25 bases between. The CDR3 runs 18 residues.